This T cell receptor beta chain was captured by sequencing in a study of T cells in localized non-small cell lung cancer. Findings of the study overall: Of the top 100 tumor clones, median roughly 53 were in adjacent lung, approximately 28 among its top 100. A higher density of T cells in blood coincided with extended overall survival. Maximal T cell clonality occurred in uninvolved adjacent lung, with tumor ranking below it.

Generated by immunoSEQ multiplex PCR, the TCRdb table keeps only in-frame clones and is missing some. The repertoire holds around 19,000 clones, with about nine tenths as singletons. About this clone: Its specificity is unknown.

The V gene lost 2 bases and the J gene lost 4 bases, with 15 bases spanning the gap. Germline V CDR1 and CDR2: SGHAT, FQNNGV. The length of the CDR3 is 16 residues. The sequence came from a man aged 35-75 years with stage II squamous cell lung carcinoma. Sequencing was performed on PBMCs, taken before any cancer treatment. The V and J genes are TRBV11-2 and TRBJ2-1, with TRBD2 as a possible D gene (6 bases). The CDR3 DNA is TGTGCCAGCAGCTTAAAATGGGGGGAGGTATACAATGAGCAGTTCTTC. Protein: CASSLKWGEVYNEQFF. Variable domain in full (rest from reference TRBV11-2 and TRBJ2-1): EAGVAQSPRYKIIEKRQSVAFWCNPISGHATLYWYQQILGQGPKLLIQFQNNGVVDDSQLPKDRFSAERLKGVDSTLKIQPAKLEDSAVYLCASSLKWGEVYNEQFFGPGTRLTVL.